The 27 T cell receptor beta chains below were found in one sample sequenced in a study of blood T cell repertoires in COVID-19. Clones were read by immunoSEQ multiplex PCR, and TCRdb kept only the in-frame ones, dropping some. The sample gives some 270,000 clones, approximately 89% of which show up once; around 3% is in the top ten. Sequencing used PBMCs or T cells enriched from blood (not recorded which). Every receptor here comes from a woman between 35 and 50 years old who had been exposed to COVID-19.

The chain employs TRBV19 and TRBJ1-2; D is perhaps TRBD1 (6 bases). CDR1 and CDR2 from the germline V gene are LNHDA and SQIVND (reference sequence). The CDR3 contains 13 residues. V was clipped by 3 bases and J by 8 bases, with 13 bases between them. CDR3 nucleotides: TGTGCCAGTAGTATTGGTATCAGGGGAGGCTACACCTTC. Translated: CASSIGIRGGYTF.

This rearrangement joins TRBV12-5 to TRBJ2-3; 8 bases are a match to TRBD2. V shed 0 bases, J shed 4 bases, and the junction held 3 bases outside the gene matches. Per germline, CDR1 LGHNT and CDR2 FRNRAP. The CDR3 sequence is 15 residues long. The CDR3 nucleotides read TGTGCTAGTGGTTTGGTCCGACTAGCGCCAGATACGCAGTATTTT. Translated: CASGLVRLAPDTQYF.

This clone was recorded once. The CDR3 DNA sequence: TGTGCCAGCAGCGCCCGGACAGGGTGGTCCTACAATGAGCAGTTCTTC. Its protein is CASSARTGWSYNEQFF. This chain links TRBV13 with TRBJ2-1, with 8 bases that match TRBD1. The CDR3 runs to 16 residues. V trimming: 5 bases; J trimming: 1 base; junction bases outside the gene matches: 7. The germline V gene encodes CDR1 PRHDT and CDR2 FYEKMQ (reference sequence).

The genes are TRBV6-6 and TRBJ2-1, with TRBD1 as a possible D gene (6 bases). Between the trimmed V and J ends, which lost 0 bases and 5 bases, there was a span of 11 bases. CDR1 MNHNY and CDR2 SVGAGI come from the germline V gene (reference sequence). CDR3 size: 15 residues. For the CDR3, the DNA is TGTGCCAGCAGTTACTCAACAGGGCCTAACAATGAGCAGTTCTTC. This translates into CASSYSTGPNNEQFF.

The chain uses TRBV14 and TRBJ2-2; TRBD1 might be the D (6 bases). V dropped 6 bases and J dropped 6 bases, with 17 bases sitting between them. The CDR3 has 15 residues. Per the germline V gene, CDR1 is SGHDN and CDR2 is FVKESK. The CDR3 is CASSLVGQRAGELFF. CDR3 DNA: TGTGCCAGCAGTCTAGTAGGACAGAGGGCCGGGGAGCTGTTTTTT.

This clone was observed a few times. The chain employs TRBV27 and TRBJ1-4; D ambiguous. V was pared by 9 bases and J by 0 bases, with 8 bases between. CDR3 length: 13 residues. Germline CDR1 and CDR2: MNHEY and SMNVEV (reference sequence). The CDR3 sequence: CASTDATNEKLFF. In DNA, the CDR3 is TGTGCCAGTACAGATGCAACTAATGAAAAACTGTTTTTT.

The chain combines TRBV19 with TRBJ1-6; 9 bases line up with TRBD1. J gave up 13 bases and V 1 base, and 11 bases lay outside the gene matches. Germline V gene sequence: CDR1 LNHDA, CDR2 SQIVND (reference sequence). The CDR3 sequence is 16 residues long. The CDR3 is CASSIGTGTGIAPLHF. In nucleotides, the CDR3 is TGTGCCAGTAGTATAGGGACCGGGACAGGGATCGCCCCCCTCCACTTT.

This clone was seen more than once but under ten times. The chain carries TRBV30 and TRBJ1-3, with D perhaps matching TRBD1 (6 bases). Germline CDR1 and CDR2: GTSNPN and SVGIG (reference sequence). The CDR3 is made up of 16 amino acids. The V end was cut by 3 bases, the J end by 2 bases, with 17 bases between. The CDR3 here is CAWRGSGGGTGNTIYF. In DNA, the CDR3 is TGTGCCTGGAGGGGCTCCGGGGGGGGCACTGGAAACACCATATATTTT.

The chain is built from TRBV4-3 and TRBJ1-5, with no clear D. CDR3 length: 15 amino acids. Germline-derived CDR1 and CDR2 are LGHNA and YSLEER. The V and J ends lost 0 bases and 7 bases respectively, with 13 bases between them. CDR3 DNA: TGCGCCAGCAGCCAAGACTTGAGGGTCAACCAGCCCCAGCATTTT. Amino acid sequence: CASSQDLRVNQPQHF.

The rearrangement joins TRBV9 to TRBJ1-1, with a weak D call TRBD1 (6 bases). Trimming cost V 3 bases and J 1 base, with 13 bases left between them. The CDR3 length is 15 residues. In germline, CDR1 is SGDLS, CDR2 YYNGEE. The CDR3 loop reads CASSDSVTGNTEAFF. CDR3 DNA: TGTGCCAGCAGCGATTCCGTGACAGGGAACACTGAAGCTTTCTTT.

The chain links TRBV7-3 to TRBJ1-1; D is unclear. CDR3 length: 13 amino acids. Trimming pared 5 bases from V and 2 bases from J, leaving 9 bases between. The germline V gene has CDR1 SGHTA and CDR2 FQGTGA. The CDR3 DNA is TGTGCCAGCAGCCTGGGCAGTAACACTGAAGCTTTCTTT. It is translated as CASSLGSNTEAFF.

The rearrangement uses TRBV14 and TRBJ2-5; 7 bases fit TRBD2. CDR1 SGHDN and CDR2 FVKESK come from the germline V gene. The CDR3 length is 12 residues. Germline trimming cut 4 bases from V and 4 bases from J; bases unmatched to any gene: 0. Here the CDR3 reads CASSPGGETQYF. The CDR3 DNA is TGTGCCAGCAGCCCGGGGGGAGAGACCCAGTACTTC. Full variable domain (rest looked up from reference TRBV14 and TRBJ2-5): EAGVTQFPSHSVIEKGQTVTLRCDPISGHDNLYWYRRVMGKEIKFLLHFVKESKQDESGMPNNRFLAERTGGTYSTLKVQPAELEDSGVYFCASSPGGETQYFGPGTRLLVL.

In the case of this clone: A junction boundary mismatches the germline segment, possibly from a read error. The CDR3: CASSPSPGTSGGIKIF. The CDR3 DNA reads TGTGCCAGCAGCCCATCCCCCGGGACTAGCGGGGGGATTAAGATCTTC. This chain links TRBV11-2 with TRBJ2-1; TRBD2 matches at 15 bases. This CDR3 spans 16 amino acids. CDR1 and CDR2 from the germline V gene are SGHAT and FQNNGV.

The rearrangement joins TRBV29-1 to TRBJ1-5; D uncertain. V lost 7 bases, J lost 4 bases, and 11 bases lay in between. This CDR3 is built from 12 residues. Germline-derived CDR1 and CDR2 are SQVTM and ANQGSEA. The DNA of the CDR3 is TGCAGCGCCTCTGGCGGAAATCAGCCCCAGCATTTT. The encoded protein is CSASGGNQPQHF. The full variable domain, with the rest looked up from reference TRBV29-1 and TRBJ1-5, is SAVISQKPSRDICQRGTSLTIQCQVDSQVTMMFWYRQQPGQSLTLIATANQGSEATYESGFVIDKFPISRPNLTFSTLTVSNMSPEDSSIYLCSASGGNQPQHFGDGTRLSIL.

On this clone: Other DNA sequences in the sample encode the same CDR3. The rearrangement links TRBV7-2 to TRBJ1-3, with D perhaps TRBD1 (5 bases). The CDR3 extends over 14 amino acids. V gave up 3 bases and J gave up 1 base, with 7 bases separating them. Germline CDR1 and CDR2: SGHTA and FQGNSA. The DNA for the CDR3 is TGTGCCAGCAGCTTGGGGGGGTCTGGAAACACCATATATTTT. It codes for CASSLGGSGNTIYF.

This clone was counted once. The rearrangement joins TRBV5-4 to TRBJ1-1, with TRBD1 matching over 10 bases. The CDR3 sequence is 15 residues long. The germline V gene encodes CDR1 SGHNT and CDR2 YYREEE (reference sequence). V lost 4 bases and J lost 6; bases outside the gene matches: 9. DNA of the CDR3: TGTGCCAGCAGCCCGGGACAGGGGATTCTGTCTGAAGCTTTCTTT. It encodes CASSPGQGILSEAFF.

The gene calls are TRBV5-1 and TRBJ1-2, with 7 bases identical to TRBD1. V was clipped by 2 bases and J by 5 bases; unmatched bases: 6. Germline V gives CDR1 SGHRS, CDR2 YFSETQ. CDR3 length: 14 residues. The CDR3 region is CASSFTGDRYGYTF. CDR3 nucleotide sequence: TGCGCCAGCAGCTTCACAGGGGATCGATATGGCTACACCTTC.

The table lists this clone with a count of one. CDR3 bases: TGTGCCACCACTACAGGGGACGGTGAAAAACTGTTTTTT. The encoded protein is CATTTGDGEKLFF. V is TRBV27 and J is TRBJ1-4; 7 bases are shared with TRBD1. The V gene's germline CDR1 is MNHEY and CDR2 SMNVEV (reference sequence). This CDR3 comprises 13 residues. V lost 10 bases to trimming and J lost 7 bases; unmatched junction nucleotides: 9.

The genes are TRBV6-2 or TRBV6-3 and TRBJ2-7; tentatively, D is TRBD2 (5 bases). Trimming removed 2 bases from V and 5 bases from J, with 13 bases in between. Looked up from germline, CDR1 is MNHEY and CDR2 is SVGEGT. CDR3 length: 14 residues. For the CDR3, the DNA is TGTGCCAGCAGTTACGGAGGCAGTGGCAACGAGCAGTACTTC. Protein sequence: CASSYGGSGNEQYF.

In DNA, the CDR3 is TGTGCCAGCAGCCAAGATGAAGAGAAAGCGGAGATGAACACCGGGGAGCTGTTTTTT. Encoded protein: CASSQDEEKAEMNTGELFF. The chain joins TRBV4-2 to TRBJ2-2; possibly TRBD2 for D (5 bases). This CDR3 has 19 amino acids. Germline V CDR1 and CDR2: LGHNA, YNFKEQ. V was clipped by 0 bases and J by 1 base, with 18 bases between them.

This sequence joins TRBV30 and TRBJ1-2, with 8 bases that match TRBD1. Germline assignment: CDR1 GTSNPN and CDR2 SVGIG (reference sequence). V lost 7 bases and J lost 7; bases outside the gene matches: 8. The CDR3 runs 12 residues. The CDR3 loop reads CAFGQGFGGYTF. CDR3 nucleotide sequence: TGTGCCTTTGGACAGGGATTTGGTGGCTACACCTTC. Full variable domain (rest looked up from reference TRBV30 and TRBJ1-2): SQTIHQWPATLVQPVGSPLSLECTVEGTSNPNLYWYRQAAGRGLQLLFYSVGIGQISSEVPQNLSASRPQDRQFILSSKKLLLSDSGFYLCAFGQGFGGYTFGSGTRLTVV.

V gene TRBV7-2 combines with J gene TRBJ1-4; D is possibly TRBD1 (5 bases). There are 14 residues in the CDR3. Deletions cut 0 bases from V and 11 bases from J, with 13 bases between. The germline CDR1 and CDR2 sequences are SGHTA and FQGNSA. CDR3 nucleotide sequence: TGTGCCAGCAGCTTAGCGGGTTGGGGGGACAAACTGTTTTTT. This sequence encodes CASSLAGWGDKLFF.

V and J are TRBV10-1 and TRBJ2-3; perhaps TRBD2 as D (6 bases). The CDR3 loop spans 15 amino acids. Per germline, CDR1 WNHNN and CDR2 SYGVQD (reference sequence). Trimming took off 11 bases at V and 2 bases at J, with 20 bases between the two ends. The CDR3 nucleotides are TGCGCCGACCCAGTCCAGCGGGCCTTCACAGATACGCAGTATTTT. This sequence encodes CADPVQRAFTDTQYF.

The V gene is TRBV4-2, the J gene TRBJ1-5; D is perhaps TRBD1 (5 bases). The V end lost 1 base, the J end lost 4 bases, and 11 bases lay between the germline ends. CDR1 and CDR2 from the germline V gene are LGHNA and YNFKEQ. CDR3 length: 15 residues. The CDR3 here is CASSQVSGLNQPQHF. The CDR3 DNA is TGTGCCAGCAGCCAAGTATCGGGACTTAATCAGCCCCAGCATTTT.

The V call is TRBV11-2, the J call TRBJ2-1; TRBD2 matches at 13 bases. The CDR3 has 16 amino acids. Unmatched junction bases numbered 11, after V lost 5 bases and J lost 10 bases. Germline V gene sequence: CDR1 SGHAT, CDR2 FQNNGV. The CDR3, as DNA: TGTGCCAGCAGCATCCGACTAGCGGGGGGCCTCGGGGAGCAGTTCTTC. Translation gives CASSIRLAGGLGEQFF. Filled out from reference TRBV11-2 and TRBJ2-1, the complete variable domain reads EAGVAQSPRYKIIEKRQSVAFWCNPISGHATLYWYQQILGQGPKLLIQFQNNGVVDDSQLPKDRFSAERLKGVDSTLKIQPAKLEDSAVYLCASSIRLAGGLGEQFFGPGTRLTVL.

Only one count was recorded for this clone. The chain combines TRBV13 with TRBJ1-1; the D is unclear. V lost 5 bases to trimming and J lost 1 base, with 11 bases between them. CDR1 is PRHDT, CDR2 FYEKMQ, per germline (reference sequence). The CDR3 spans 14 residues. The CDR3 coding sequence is TGTGCCAGCAGCCCCCCCGCAGAGAACACTGAAGCTTTCTTT. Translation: CASSPPAENTEAFF.

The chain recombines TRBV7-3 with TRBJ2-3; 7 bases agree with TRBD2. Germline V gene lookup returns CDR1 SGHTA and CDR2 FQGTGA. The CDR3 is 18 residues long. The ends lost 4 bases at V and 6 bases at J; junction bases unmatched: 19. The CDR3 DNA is TGTGCCAGCAGCTCCTTAACGACTAGCCCCCGAGGGACGGATACGCAGTATTTT. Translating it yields CASSSLTTSPRGTDTQYF.